This T cell receptor (beta chain) comes out of a study of Ad26.COV2.S vaccination and SARS-CoV-2 variants. On this clone itself: What it binds is not known.

CDR1 and CDR2 from the germline V gene are SEHNR and FQNEAQ (reference sequence). With V trimmed by 4 bases and J by 8 bases, 6 bases remained unmatched. This CDR3 has 14 residues. Overall study results and limits: The authors reported substantial breadth in spike-specific CD8+ and CD4+ T cell responses after vaccination. There was a possibility that the TCR breadth and depth analyses underestimated total T cell responses. Spike-specific TCR breadth was greater in vaccine than placebo recipients.

Treatment meaning: 15 to 20 received Ad26.COV2.S at low or high dose, single or two shots; about 5 received placebo; per-sample allocation not given. Sampling was performed 63 days after the first vaccine or placebo injection. Method: immunoSEQ multiplex PCR; TCRdb's copy keeps in-frame clones and lacks some. In the table there are around 450,000 clones, 90% of which are singletons. This chain connects TRBV7-9 to TRBJ1-3, with 9 bases fitting TRBD1. The sample here was peripheral blood, taken in a trial of Ad26.COV2.S vaccine versus placebo. The TCR sequence derives from a person between 18 and 65 years old who received the Ad26.COV2.S COVID-19 vaccine or a placebo. CDR3 sequence reads: CASSSGQGPDTIYF. In DNA, the CDR3 is TGTGCCAGCAGCTCAGGACAGGGGCCAGACACCATATATTTT. Complete variable domain (other parts from reference TRBV7-9 and TRBJ1-3): DTGVSQNPRHKITKRGQNVTFRCDPISEHNRLYWYRQTLGQGPEFLTYFQNEAQLEKSRLLSDRFSAERPKGSFSTLEIQRTEQGDSAMYLCASSSGQGPDTIYFGEGSWLTVV.